This T cell receptor (beta chain) was retrieved from a study of spatial heterogeneity in lung cancer. Study as a whole: Detection of beta-chain sequences consistently exceeded that of alpha-chain sequences.

Germline CDR1 is MGHRA and CDR2 is YSYEKL. The junction had 6 bases not matched to a gene; V was cut back by 0 bases and J by 5 bases. The CDR3 covers 16 residues. Time point described: sample taken at primary tumor resection. Unsorted whole RNA of tumor, nontumor lung or frozen PBMC was sequenced. This clonotype was counted ten times or more. TCRdb recomputed calls from the 5' RACE reads with MiXCR, one row per CDR3 protein. Of some 70,000 distinct CDR3 sequences detected, approximately 12% appear once; the ten largest clones hold 5.5% to 7.5%. The starting material was PBMCs, obtained at surgery. The clonotype originates from a male donor with early-stage non-small cell lung cancer. V is TRBV4-1 and J is TRBJ2-1, with 8 positions matching TRBD2. The CDR3 DNA follows: TGCGCCAGCAGCCAAGACGGGAGGGTAGGAGACAATGAGCAGTTCTTC. It is translated as CASSQDGRVGDNEQFF.